This entry concerns a single T cell receptor (beta chain). The clone's antigen remains unknown. Base quality data are lacking; no much larger clone is found one base away. Preparation of the library involved the immunoSEQ multiplex PCR assay. As stored in TCRdb, this immuneACCESS dataset retains in-frame rearrangements with V and J assigned. A fraction of the clones does not appear; measured against another copy, unresolved V genes explain less than half of the discrepancy, and the remainder lacks a known reason. The sample table lists tens of thousands of clones, approximately 80% of them with a count of one. Together, the top ten hold 5% to 6.5% of the sample. Reading the germline V gene gives CDR1 ENHRY and CDR2 SYGVKD. Relative to germline, V is missing 2 bases and J is missing 0 bases, with 3 bases of the junction outside any gene match. The cysteine opens and the phenylalanine closes a CDR3 of 16 amino acids. Of the read, only the CDR3 DNA is kept; its 48 bases are in frame from base 1.

This sample was included in a study of PD-1 blockade in mismatch repair-deficient tumors (TCRdb year 2017). For context, the study as a whole: Between September 2013 and September 2016, the trial enrolled fewer than 95 consecutive patients with 12 mismatch repair-deficient cancer types, every one of whom had been previously treated and was progressing. Tumor-associated T cell clones were tracked in the peripheral blood of patients responding to PD-1 blockade by deep sequencing of TCR CDR3 regions. The paper as a whole reports these results and caveats: Rapid expansion after pembrolizumab followed by contraction, generally before radiologic responses, was shown by tumor-resident clones, which were often undetectable in blood before treatment.

For every enrolled patient, mismatch repair deficiency was confirmed by either polymerase chain reaction or immunohistochemistry. TCR sequencing was performed for a few patients who responded to pembrolizumab therapy. The phase II trial prospectively tested pembrolizumab PD-1 blockade in advanced mismatch repair-deficient cancers regardless of tissue of origin. Peripheral blood T cell samples were serially collected before and at multiple times after PD-1 blockade was started. Blood sampling times were reported as weeks after the first pembrolizumab dose. This specimen was peripheral blood, taken 44 weeks after starting pembrolizumab. The chain is assembled from TRBV10-3 and TRBJ2-1, with TRBD2 matching 8 junction bases. This sequence originates from an adult with mismatch repair-deficient cancer. The CDR3 has the sequence CAISEPSGSSYNEQFF. The DNA sequence is TGTGCCATCAGTGAGCCAAGCGGGAGCTCCTACAATGAGCAGTTCTTC.